This is a list of T cell receptor beta chains from one sample in a study of Graves' ophthalmopathy and Graves' hyperthyroidism. From the multiplex PCR reads, TCRdb called clonotypes with MiXCR, one entry per CDR3 protein. The sample has roughly 400,000 distinct CDR3 sequences, about a sixth seen once. Sequences were obtained from peripheral blood. These receptors were taken from an adult woman with stable Graves' hyperthyroidism. CDR3s include the opening cysteine and the closing phenylalanine or tryptophan. A D gene is named only where the DNA matches it firmly. A row's size may be missing; if present it is once, few, many or a size class.

>.|TRBJ2-7|many|TRBV2
TGTGCCAGCAGTGCGGGAGAGCAGTACTTC
CASSAGEQYF
>TRBD1|TRBJ2-5|few|TRBV5-5
TGTGCCAGCAGCCCGGTCAGGGGGCTAAGCCAAGAGACCCAGTACTTC
CASSPVRGLSQETQYF
>TRBD1|TRBJ1-1|.|TRBV7-2
TGTGCCAGCAGCCAATGGACAGGGGGGGTTGAAGCTTTCTTT
CASSQWTGGVEAFF
>.|TRBJ1-1|.|TRBV28
TGTGCCAGCACTTTGGGGGGACTGTACATCACTGAAGCTTTCTTT
CASTLGGLYITEAFF
>.|TRBJ2-2|few|TRBV12-3/TRBV12-4
TGTGCCAGCAGCTACCTCCAGGGGGGAAAGGCCGGGGAGCTGTTTTTT
CASSYLQGGKAGELFF
>.|TRBJ2-7|many|TRBV7-8
TGTGCCAGCAGCTTTTTTTATCGCGACGACGAGCAGTACTTC
CASSFFYRDDEQYF
>.|TRBJ1-5|many|TRBV28
TGTGCCAGCAGTTTGACGGGACTTGATCAGCCCCAGCATTTT
CASSLTGLDQPQHF
>TRBD2|TRBJ2-3|few|TRBV6-2/TRBV6-3
TGTGCCAGCGGTTCCGCCGGGCGACTAGCGGGGACAGATACGCAGTATTTT
CASGSAGRLAGTDTQYF
>.|TRBJ2-5|many|TRBV20-1
TGCAGTGCTAGGGTGGGGGAGAGGGGAGAGACCCAGTACTTC
CSARVGERGETQYF
>.|TRBJ2-7|many|TRBV11-2
TGTGCCAGCAGCACCCTTCGGGGTAGCCACGAGCAGTACTTC
CASSTLRGSHEQYF
>.|TRBJ1-2|many|TRBV4-1
TGCGCCAGCAGCCAAGGCCCCAGAGAGAACTATGGCTACACCTTC
CASSQGPRENYGYTF
>.|TRBJ2-7|many|TRBV6-1
TGTGCCAGCAGTGAAGGTTCGGGGTCTGGGGAGCAGTACTTC
CASSEGSGSGEQYF
>.|TRBJ1-1|many|TRBV18
TGTGCCAGCTCACCCAATCCCAGTGGAACTGAAGCTTTCTTT
CASSPNPSGTEAFF
>.|TRBJ1-1|many|TRBV12-3/TRBV12-4
TGTGCCAGCAGTTTGTTCCAGGGTTCTGAAGCTTTCTTT
CASSLFQGSEAFF
>TRBD1|TRBJ2-7|many|TRBV5-1
TGCGCCAGCAGCATAGGGACAGATCAATTCTACGAGCAGTACTTC
CASSIGTDQFYEQYF
>TRBD1|TRBJ2-7|many|TRBV3-1
TGTGCCAGCAGCCGATGGACAGGGGCGCACGAGCAGTACTTC
CASSRWTGAHEQYF
>.|TRBJ2-5|many|TRBV12-3/TRBV12-4
TGTGCCAGCACCCGAGGCCGGGACGGGATGTCCCAGTACTTC
CASTRGRDGMSQYF
>TRBD2|TRBJ2-7|.|TRBV12-3/TRBV12-4
TGTGCCAGCACCGGGACTAGACCCCCCTACGAGCAGTACTTC
CASTGTRPPYEQYF
>.|TRBJ1-2|.|TRBV29-1
TGCAGCGGGGAGCGGGGGAACTATGGCTACACCTTC
CSGERGNYGYTF
>.|TRBJ1-1|few|TRBV12-3/TRBV12-4
TGTGCCAGCAGTATGACAGCAAACACTGAAGCTTTCTTT
CASSMTANTEAFF
>TRBD1|TRBJ2-7|many|TRBV20-1
TGCAGTGCTAGTGACACCGGGACAGGGGGCGAGCAGTACTTC
CSASDTGTGGEQYF
>TRBD2|TRBJ2-7|many|TRBV12-3/TRBV12-4
TGTGCCAGCAAAAAAGGTAGCGGGAGCTCCTACGAGCAGTACTTC
CASKKGSGSSYEQYF
>.|TRBJ2-5|many|TRBV28
TGTGCCAGCAGTTTCTCCAGCGCCCAAGAGACCCAGTACTTC
CASSFSSAQETQYF
>.|TRBJ2-7|many|TRBV7-2
TGTGCCAGCAGCTTAGGAGATCCGGCTACCTACGAGCAGTACTTC
CASSLGDPATYEQYF
>.|TRBJ1-5|many|TRBV12-3/TRBV12-4
TGTGCCAGCAGTTTAAGGGTCCAGGATCAGCCCCAGCATTTT
CASSLRVQDQPQHF
>.|TRBJ1-5|.|TRBV19
TGTTCCAGTAGTATAATCAGTCAGCCCCAGCATTTT
CSSSIISQPQHF
>.|TRBJ1-1|many|TRBV6-2/TRBV6-3
TGTGCCAGCAGTTTTACGCCCTCCGTCTCTCCGTCAAACACTGAAGCTTTCTTT
CASSFTPSVSPSNTEAFF
>.|TRBJ2-5|.|TRBV9
TGTGCCAGCAGCCCGGACAGTTACTCGGAGACCCAGTACTTC
CASSPDSYSETQYF
>.|TRBJ1-5|many|TRBV6-2/TRBV6-3
TGTGCCAGCAGTTACGGGCAGTTGGTGCAGCCCCAGCATTTT
CASSYGQLVQPQHF
>.|TRBJ1-2|many|TRBV30
TGTGCCTGGAGTGTACCCGGCTCGGGCTACACCTTC
CAWSVPGSGYTF
>.|TRBJ2-2|few|TRBV4-3
TGCGCCAGCAGCCAAGATCACTCTCCGGGCTCCACCGGGGAGCTGTTTTTT
CASSQDHSPGSTGELFF
>.|TRBJ1-2|many|TRBV20-1
TGCAGTGCTAGACCCCCTAGTTCTAACTATGGCTACACCTTC
CSARPPSSNYGYTF
>TRBD1|TRBJ2-7|many|TRBV12-5
TGTGCTAGTGGTTCCGGGACAGGGCTAAGGAACGAGCAGTACTTC
CASGSGTGLRNEQYF
>.|TRBJ2-7|few|TRBV6-2/TRBV6-3
TGTGCCAGCACCGGGCAGGGGCGCAACTACGAGCAGTACTTC
CASTGQGRNYEQYF
>.|TRBJ2-7|many|TRBV7-2
TGTGCCAGCAGCTTAGGGGATAACCTATACGAGCAGTACTTC
CASSLGDNLYEQYF
>.|TRBJ1-1|many|TRBV12-3/TRBV12-4
TGTGCCAGCAGTTTTGCAGGTAACACTGAAGCTTTCTTT
CASSFAGNTEAFF
>.|TRBJ2-2|.|TRBV15
TGTGCCACCAGCAGACTGGTAGGCACCTCGGATCCCGGGGAGCTGTTTTTT
CATSRLVGTSDPGELFF
>TRBD1|TRBJ1-6|many|TRBV7-9
TGTGCCAGCAGGGATACAGGGGGATCACCCCTCCACTTT
CASRDTGGSPLHF
>.|TRBJ1-1|many|TRBV7-6
TGTGCCAGCAGCTTAGTGGCAGACCCTAACACTGAAGCTTTCTTT
CASSLVADPNTEAFF
>TRBD1|TRBJ2-6|.|TRBV9
TGTGCCAGCAGCGTGCTACAGGGGGCCGGGACTGGGGCCAACGTCCTGACTTTC
CASSVLQGAGTGANVLTF
>TRBD1|TRBJ1-2|.|TRBV19
TGTGCCAGTACTTCATCCGGGACAGCTAACTATGGCTACACCTTC
CASTSSGTANYGYTF
>TRBD1|TRBJ1-3|many|TRBV28
TGTGCCAGCAGACCCTCGACAGGGGTCGGAAACACCATATATTTT
CASRPSTGVGNTIYF
>.|TRBJ1-2|many|TRBV19
TGTGCCAGTAAGCTCGGGACCGGGGGAGGCTATGGCTACACCTTC
CASKLGTGGGYGYTF
>.|TRBJ2-7|many|TRBV28
TGTGCCAGCAGTTTACTAGCGTTAAGAACCTACGAGCAGTACTTC
CASSLLALRTYEQYF